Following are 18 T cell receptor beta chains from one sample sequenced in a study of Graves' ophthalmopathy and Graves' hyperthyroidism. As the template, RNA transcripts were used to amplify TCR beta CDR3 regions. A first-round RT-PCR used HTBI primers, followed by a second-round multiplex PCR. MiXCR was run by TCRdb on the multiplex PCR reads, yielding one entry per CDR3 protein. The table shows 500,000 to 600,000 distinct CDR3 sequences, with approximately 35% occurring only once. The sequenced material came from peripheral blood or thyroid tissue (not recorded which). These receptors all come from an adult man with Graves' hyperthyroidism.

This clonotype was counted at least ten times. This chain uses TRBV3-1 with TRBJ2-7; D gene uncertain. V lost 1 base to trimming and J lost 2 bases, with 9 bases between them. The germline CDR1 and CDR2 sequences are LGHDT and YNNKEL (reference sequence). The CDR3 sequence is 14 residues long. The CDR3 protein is CASSQAGMAYEQYF. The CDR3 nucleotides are TGTGCCAGCAGCCAAGCTGGGATGGCCTACGAGCAGTACTTC.

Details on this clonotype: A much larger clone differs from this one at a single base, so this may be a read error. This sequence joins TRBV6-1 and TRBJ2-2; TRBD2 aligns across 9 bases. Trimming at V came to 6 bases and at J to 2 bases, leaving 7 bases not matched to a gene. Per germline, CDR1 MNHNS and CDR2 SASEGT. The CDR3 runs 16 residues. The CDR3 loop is CASRRASGVNTGELFF. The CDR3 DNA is TGTGCCAGCAGGCGAGCTAGCGGGGTAAACACCGGGGAGCTGTTTTTT.

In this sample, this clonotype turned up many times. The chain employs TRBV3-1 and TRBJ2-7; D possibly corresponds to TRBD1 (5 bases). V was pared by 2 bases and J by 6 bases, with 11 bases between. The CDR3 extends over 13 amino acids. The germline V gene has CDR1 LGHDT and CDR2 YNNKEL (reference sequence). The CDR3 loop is CASSQTGPFEQYF. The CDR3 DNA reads TGTGCCAGCAGCCAAACAGGACCCTTCGAGCAGTACTTC.

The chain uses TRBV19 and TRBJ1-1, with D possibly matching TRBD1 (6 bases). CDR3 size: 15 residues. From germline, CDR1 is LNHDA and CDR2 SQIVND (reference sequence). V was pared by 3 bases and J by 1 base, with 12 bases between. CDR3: CASSIRGGRNTEAFF. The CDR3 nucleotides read TGTGCCAGTAGTATTCGAGGGGGTCGGAACACTGAAGCTTTCTTT.

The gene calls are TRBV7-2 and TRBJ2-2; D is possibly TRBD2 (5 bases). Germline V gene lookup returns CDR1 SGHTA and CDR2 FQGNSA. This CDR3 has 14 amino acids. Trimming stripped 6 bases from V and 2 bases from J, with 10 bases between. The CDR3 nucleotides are TGTGCCAGCAGGGAGGCCCCAAACACCGGGGAGCTGTTTTTT. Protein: CASREAPNTGELFF. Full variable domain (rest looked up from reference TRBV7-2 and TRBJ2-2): GAGVSQSPSNKVTEKGKDVELRCDPISGHTALYWYRQSLGQGLEFLIYFQGNSAPDKSGLPSDRFSAERTGGSVSTLTIQRTQQEDSAVYLCASREAPNTGELFFGEGSRLTVL.

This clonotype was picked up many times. The chain's CDR3 is CASRASAPNTGELFF. Written as DNA, the CDR3 is TGTGCCAGCAGGGCTTCCGCTCCGAACACCGGGGAGCTGTTTTTT. The chain couples TRBV2 to TRBJ2-2; no clear D gene. V lost 6 bases and J lost 0, with 11 bases in between. The CDR3 spans 15 residues. Germline V CDR1 and CDR2: SNHLY, FYNNEI. Full variable domain (rest looked up from reference TRBV2 and TRBJ2-2): EPEVTQTPSHQVTQMGQEVILRCVPISNHLYFYWYRQILGQKVEFLVSFYNNEISEKSEIFDDQFSVERPDGSNFTLKIRSTKLEDSAMYFCASRASAPNTGELFFGEGSRLTVL.

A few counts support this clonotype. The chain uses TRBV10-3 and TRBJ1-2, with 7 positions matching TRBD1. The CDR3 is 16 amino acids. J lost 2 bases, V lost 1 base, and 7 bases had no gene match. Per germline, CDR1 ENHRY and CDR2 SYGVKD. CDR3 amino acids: CAISEFKQGPNYGYTF. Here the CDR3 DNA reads TGTGCCATCAGTGAGTTTAAACAGGGGCCCAACTATGGCTACACCTTC.

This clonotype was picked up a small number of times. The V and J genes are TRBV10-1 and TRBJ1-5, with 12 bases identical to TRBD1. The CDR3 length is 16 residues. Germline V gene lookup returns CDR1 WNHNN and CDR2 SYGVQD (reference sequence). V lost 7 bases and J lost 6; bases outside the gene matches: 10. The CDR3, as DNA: TGCGCCAGCAACGGCGTCGGGACAGGGGGCGTTCAGCCCCAGCATTTT. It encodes CASNGVGTGGVQPQHF.

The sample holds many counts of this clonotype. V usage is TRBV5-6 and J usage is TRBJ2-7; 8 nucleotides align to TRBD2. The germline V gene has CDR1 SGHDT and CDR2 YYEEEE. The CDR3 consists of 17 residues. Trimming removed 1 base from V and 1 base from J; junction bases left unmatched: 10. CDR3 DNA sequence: TGTGCCAGCAGCTTGCGACATATCGGCGGGAGGTCCTACGAGCAGTACTTC. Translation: CASSLRHIGGRSYEQYF.

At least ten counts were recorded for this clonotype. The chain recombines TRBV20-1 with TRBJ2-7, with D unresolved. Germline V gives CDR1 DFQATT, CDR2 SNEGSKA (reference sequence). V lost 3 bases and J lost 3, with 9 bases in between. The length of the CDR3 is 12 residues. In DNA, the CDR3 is TGCAGTGCTAGCCCTCTCGACTACGAGCAGTACTTC. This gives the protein CSASPLDYEQYF.

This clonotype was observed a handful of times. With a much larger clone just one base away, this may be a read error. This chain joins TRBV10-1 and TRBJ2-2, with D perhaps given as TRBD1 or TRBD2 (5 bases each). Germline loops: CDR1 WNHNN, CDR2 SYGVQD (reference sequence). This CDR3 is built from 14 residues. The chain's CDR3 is CASTAGANTGELLF. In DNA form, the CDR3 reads TGCGCCAGCACGGCCGGGGCCAACACCGGGGAGCTGCTTTTT.

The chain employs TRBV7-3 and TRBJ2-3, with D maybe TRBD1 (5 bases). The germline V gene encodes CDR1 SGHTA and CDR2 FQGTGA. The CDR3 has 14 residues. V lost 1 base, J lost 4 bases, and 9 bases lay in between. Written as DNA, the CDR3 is TGTGCCAGCAGCTTAAATGGGGCCGCAGATACGCAGTATTTT. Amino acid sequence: CASSLNGAADTQYF. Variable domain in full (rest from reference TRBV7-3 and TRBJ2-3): GAGVSQTPSNKVTEKGKYVELRCDPISGHTALYWYRQSLGQGPEFLIYFQGTGAADDSGLPNDRFFAVRPEGSVSTLKIQRTERGDSAVYLCASSLNGAADTQYFGPGTRLTVL.

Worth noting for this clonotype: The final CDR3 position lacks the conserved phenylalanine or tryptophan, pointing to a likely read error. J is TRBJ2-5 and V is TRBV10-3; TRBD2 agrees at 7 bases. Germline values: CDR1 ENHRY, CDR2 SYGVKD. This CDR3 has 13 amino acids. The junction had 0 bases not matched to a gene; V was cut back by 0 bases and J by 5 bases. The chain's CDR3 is CAISESGRETQYL. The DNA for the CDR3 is TGTGCCATCAGTGAGTCCGGGAGGGAGACCCAGTACCTC.

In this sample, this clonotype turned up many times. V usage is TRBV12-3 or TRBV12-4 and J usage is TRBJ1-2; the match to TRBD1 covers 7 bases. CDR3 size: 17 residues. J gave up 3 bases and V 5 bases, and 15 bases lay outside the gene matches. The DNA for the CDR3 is TGTGCCAGCAGTACCAGACAGGGTGGCATCGGGGACTATGGCTACACCTTC. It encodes CASSTRQGGIGDYGYTF.

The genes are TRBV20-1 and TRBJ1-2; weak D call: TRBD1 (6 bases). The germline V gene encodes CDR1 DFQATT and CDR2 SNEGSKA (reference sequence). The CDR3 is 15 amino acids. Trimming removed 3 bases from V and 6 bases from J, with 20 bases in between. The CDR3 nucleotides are TGCAGTGCTAGTTACCGGGGGGGCGCGGAGGATGGCTACACCTTC. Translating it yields CSASYRGGAEDGYTF.

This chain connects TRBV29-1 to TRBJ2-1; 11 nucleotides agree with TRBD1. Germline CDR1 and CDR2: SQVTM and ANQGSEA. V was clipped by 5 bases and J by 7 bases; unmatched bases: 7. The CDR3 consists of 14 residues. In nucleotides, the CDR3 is TGCAGCGTTCAGGGCGGGACAGGGGGTAATGAGCAGTTCTTC. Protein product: CSVQGGTGGNEQFF.

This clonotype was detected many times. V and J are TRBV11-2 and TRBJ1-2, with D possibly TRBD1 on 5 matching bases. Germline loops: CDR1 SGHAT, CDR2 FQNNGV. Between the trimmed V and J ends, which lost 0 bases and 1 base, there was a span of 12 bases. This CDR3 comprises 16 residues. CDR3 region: CASSLEFRQFNYGYTF. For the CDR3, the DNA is TGTGCCAGCAGCTTAGAATTCCGACAGTTTAACTATGGCTACACCTTC.

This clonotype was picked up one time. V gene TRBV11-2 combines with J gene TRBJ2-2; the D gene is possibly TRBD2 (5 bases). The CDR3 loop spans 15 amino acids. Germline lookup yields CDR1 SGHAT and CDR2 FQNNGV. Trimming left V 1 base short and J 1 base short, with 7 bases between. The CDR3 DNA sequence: TGTGCCAGCAGCTTAGTCGGGAAGAACACCGGGGAGCTGTTTTTT. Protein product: CASSLVGKNTGELFF.